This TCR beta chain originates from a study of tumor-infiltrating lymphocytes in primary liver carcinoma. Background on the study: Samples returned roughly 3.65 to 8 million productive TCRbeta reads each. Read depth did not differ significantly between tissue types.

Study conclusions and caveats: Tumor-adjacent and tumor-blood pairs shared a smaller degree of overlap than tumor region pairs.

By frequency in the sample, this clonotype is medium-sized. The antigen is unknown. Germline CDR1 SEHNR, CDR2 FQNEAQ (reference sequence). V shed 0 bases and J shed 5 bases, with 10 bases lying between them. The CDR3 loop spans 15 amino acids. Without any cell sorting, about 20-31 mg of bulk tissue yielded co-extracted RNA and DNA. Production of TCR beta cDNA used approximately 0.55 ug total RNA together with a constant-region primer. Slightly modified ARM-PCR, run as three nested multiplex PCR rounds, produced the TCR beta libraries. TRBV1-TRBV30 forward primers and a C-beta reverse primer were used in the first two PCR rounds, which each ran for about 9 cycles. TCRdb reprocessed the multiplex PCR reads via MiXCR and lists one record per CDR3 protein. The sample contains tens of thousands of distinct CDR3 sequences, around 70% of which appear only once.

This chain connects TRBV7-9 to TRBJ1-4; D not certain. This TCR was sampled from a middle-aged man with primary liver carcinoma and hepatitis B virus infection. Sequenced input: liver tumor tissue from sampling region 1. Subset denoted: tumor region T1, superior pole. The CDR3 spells CASSLAQALNEKLFF. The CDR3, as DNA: TGTGCCAGCAGCTTAGCTCAGGCCCTAAATGAAAAACTGTTTTTT.